The clone carrying this T cell receptor beta chain was detected only a few times. Its matching antigen is unknown. Amplification targeted TCR beta CDR3 regions from RNA transcripts. An initial round of RT-PCR targeting the TCR CDR3 relied on the HTBI primer set. Via MiXCR, TCRdb re-called the multiplex PCR reads, giving one row per CDR3 protein. The table has 300,000 or so distinct CDR3 sequences, about 18% seen once. CDR1 is LNHDA and CDR2 is SQIVND in the germline V gene (reference sequence). Trimming left V 3 bases short and J 1 base short, with 9 bases between. The CDR3 is made up of 14 amino acids. For ophthalmopathy patients, the Clinical Activity Score was at least 3 and the NOSPECS grade at least 4; duration was under 3 months. The data originate from a study of T cells in Graves' hyperthyroidism and ophthalmopathy. Study observations and caveats: Among clonotypes expanded in thyroid above 0.001, most were also found in blood.

The chain is built from TRBV19 and TRBJ1-1; D uncertain. This receptor was obtained from a woman aged 55-69 years with Graves' ophthalmopathy. Sequencing input: blood. This CDR3 reads CASSMKKSNTEAFF. The CDR3, as DNA: TGTGCCAGTAGTATGAAAAAATCGAACACTGAAGCTTTCTTT.